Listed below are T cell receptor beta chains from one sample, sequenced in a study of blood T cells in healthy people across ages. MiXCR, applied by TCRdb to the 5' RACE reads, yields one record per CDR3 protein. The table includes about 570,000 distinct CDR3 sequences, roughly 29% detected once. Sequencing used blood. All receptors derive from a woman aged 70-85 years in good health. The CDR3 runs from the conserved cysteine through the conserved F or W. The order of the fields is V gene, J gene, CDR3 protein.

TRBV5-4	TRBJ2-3	CASSPGGNTDTQYF
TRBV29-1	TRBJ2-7	CSVRTYYEQYF
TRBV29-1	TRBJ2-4	CSVEDSYRANIQYF
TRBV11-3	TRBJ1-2	CASSSSLSGYTF
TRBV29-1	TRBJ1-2	CSVEVGHGYTF
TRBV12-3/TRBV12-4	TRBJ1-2	CASSLVRTYGYTF
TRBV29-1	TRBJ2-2	CSVATGTGELFF
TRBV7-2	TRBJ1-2	CASSSRSDGYTF
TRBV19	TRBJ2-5	CASSIQGGLQETQYF
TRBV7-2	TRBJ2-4	CASSLQGGALPNIQYF
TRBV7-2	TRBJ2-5	CASSLEGYPETQYF
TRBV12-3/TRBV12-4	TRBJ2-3	CASTVRGPTDTQYF
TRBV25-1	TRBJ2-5	CASSGGWGPQETQYF
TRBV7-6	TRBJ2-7	CASSLGRGPLNEQYF
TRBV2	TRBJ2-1	CASSVRLAGGIVRKFF
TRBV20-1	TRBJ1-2	CSARFPTGGIYGYTF
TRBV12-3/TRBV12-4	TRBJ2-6	CASSLTGSGANVLTF
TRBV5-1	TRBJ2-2	CPSSPQGDGELFF
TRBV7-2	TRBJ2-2	CASSPTSGGDTNTGELFF
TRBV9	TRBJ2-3	CASSAKYTQYF
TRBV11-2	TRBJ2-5	CASSVGAPMGETQYF
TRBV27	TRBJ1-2	CASSKWSVADYGYTF
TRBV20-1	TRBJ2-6	CSAREGTGANVLTF
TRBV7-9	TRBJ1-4	CSSSPGQGAFELFF
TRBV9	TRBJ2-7	CASSVGGLIYEQYF
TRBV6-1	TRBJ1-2	CAGARLGGSLGYTF
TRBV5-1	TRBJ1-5	CASSAQDRDEDEGNQPQHF
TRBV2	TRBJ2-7	CASSEVFWMRGEQYF
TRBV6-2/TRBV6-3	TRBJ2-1	CASSSDPGDEQFF
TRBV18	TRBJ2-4	CASSGEWGRRTKNIQYF
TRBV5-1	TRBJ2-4	CASSLAGNIQYF
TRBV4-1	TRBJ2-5	CASSQEGLVVETQYF
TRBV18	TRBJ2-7	CASSPRISTDSAEQYF
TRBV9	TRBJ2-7	CASSTGVGSTLYEQYF
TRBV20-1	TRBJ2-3	CSAGQGTTDTQYF
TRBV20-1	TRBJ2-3	CSARSGGTDTQYF